Described below is a single TCR beta chain sequence and its context. This sample stems from a study of T cells expressing NK-cell markers. From germline, CDR1 is MGHRA and CDR2 YSYEKL. The CDR3 has 12 amino acids. Using the 5' RACE reads, TCRdb records one entry per CDR3 protein without DNA. This table holds about 390,000 distinct CDR3 sequences. The TCR was taken from a woman aged 45-59 years in good health. Sequenced: blood T cells: a sorted CD56 or NKG2C T cell subset, CD4+ or CD8+ T cells, or bulk PBMC T cells (not recorded which). The V and J genes are TRBV4-1 and TRBJ2-5. CDR3 amino acids: CASSQMGETQYF.